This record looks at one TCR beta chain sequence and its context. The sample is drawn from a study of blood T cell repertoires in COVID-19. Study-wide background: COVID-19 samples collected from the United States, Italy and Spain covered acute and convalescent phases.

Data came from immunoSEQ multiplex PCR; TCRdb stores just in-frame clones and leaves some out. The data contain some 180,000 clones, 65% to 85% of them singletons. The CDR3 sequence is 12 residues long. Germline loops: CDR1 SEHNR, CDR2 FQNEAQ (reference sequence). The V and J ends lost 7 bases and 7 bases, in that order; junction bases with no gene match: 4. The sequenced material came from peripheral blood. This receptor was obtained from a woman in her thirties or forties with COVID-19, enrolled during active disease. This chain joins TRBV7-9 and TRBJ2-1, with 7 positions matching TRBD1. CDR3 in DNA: TGTGCCAGCACGTTACAGGGGAATGAGCAGTTCTTC. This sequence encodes CASTLQGNEQFF.